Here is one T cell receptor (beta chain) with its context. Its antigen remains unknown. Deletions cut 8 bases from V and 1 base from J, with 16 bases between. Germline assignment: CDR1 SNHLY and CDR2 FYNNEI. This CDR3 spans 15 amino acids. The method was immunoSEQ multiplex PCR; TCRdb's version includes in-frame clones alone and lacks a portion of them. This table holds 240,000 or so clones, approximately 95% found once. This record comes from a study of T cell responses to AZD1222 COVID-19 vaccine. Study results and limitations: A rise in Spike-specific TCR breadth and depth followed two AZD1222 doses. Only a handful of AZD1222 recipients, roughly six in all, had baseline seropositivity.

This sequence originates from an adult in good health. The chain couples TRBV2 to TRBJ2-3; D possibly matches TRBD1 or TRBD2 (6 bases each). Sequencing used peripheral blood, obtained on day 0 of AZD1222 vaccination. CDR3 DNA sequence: TGTGCCAGCGGACGAGGGGGGACGGGCACAGATACGCAGTATTTT. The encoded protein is CASGRGGTGTDTQYF.